The rows below give T cell receptor beta chains drawn from one sample of a study of blood T cell repertoires in COVID-19. Some clones are missing from TCRdb's copy, which holds only in-frame ones; the method was immunoSEQ multiplex PCR. The repertoire holds about 150,000 clones, roughly 80% seen once, with roughly 34% in the top ten. Sequencing was carried out using peripheral blood. These receptors were collected from a human donor in a cohort sampled during active COVID-19. Both conserved end residues are part of each CDR3. Each record gives: V gene, J gene, clone size, D gene, CDR3 protein, CDR3 DNA. A D gene is named only where the DNA matches it firmly. Clone size is shown for a subset of rows, as once, few, many or a class of expanded clone.

v_gene: TRBV3-1/TRBV3-2; j_gene: TRBJ1-4; abundance: -; d_gene: -; CDR3aa: CASSRGLGEKLFF; CDR3nt: TGTGCCAGCAGCCGAGGACTTGGTGAAAAACTGTTTTTT
v_gene: TRBV5-6; j_gene: TRBJ1-1; abundance: -; d_gene: TRBD1; CDR3aa: CASSLAPGQGAFF; CDR3nt: TGTGCCAGCAGCTTGGCCCCGGGACAGGGAGCTTTCTTT
v_gene: TRBV12-3/TRBV12-4; j_gene: TRBJ1-2; abundance: -; d_gene: TRBD1; CDR3aa: CASSLRGRDGYTF; CDR3nt: TGTGCCAGCAGTTTGAGGGGGCGGGATGGCTACACCTTC
v_gene: TRBV5-4; j_gene: TRBJ2-1; abundance: -; d_gene: TRBD2; CDR3aa: CASSPPAGGEQFF; CDR3nt: TGTGCCAGCAGCCCCCCCGCGGGGGGTGAGCAGTTCTTC
v_gene: TRBV19; j_gene: TRBJ2-1; abundance: -; d_gene: TRBD1; CDR3aa: CASSTRQGREQFF; CDR3nt: TGTGCCAGTAGTACCCGACAGGGTAGGGAGCAGTTCTTC
v_gene: TRBV6-5; j_gene: TRBJ1-2; abundance: once; d_gene: TRBD1; CDR3aa: CASTLGQPYGYTF; CDR3nt: TGTGCCAGCACCCTGGGACAGCCGTATGGCTACACCTTC
v_gene: TRBV20-1; j_gene: TRBJ1-2; abundance: -; d_gene: TRBD1; CDR3aa: CTSGQGYGYTF; CDR3nt: TGCACCTCGGGACAGGGGTATGGCTACACCTTC
v_gene: TRBV9; j_gene: TRBJ2-2; abundance: -; d_gene: -; CDR3aa: CASSVEGQFPGELFF; CDR3nt: TGTGCCAGCAGCGTAGAGGGGCAGTTTCCCGGGGAGCTGTTTTTT
v_gene: TRBV30; j_gene: TRBJ1-5; abundance: -; d_gene: -; CDR3aa: CAWSVSAGNQPQHF; CDR3nt: TGTGCCTGGAGTGTCTCGGCGGGGAATCAGCCCCAGCATTTT
v_gene: TRBV5-6; j_gene: TRBJ1-4; abundance: -; d_gene: -; CDR3aa: CASTPSAAATNEKLFF; CDR3nt: TGTGCCAGCACCCCTAGCGCGGCTGCAACTAATGAAAAACTGTTTTTT
v_gene: TRBV7-3; j_gene: TRBJ1-1; abundance: -; d_gene: TRBD1; CDR3aa: CASSQDRGMNTEAFF; CDR3nt: TGTGCCAGCAGCCAAGACAGGGGGATGAACACTGAAGCTTTCTTT